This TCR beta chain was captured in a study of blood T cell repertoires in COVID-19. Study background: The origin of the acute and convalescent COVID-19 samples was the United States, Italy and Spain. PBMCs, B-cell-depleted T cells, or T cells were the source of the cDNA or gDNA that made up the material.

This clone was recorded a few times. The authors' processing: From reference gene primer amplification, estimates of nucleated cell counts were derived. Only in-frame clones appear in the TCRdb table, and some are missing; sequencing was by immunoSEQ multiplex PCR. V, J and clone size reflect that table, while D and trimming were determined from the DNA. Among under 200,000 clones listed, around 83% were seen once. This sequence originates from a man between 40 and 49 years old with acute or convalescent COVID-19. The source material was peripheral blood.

DNA for the CDR3: TGTGCCAGCAGCCCCGGGACAGTACGCTATGGCTACACCTTC. Its protein product is CASSPGTVRYGYTF. The genes are TRBV3-1 (or the pseudogene TRBV3-2) and TRBJ1-2; 7 nucleotides line up with TRBD1. The CDR3 sequence is 14 residues long. Germline-derived CDR1 and CDR2 are LGHDT and YNNKEL (reference sequence). V dropped 4 bases and J dropped 4; count of bases not matched to a gene: 6.